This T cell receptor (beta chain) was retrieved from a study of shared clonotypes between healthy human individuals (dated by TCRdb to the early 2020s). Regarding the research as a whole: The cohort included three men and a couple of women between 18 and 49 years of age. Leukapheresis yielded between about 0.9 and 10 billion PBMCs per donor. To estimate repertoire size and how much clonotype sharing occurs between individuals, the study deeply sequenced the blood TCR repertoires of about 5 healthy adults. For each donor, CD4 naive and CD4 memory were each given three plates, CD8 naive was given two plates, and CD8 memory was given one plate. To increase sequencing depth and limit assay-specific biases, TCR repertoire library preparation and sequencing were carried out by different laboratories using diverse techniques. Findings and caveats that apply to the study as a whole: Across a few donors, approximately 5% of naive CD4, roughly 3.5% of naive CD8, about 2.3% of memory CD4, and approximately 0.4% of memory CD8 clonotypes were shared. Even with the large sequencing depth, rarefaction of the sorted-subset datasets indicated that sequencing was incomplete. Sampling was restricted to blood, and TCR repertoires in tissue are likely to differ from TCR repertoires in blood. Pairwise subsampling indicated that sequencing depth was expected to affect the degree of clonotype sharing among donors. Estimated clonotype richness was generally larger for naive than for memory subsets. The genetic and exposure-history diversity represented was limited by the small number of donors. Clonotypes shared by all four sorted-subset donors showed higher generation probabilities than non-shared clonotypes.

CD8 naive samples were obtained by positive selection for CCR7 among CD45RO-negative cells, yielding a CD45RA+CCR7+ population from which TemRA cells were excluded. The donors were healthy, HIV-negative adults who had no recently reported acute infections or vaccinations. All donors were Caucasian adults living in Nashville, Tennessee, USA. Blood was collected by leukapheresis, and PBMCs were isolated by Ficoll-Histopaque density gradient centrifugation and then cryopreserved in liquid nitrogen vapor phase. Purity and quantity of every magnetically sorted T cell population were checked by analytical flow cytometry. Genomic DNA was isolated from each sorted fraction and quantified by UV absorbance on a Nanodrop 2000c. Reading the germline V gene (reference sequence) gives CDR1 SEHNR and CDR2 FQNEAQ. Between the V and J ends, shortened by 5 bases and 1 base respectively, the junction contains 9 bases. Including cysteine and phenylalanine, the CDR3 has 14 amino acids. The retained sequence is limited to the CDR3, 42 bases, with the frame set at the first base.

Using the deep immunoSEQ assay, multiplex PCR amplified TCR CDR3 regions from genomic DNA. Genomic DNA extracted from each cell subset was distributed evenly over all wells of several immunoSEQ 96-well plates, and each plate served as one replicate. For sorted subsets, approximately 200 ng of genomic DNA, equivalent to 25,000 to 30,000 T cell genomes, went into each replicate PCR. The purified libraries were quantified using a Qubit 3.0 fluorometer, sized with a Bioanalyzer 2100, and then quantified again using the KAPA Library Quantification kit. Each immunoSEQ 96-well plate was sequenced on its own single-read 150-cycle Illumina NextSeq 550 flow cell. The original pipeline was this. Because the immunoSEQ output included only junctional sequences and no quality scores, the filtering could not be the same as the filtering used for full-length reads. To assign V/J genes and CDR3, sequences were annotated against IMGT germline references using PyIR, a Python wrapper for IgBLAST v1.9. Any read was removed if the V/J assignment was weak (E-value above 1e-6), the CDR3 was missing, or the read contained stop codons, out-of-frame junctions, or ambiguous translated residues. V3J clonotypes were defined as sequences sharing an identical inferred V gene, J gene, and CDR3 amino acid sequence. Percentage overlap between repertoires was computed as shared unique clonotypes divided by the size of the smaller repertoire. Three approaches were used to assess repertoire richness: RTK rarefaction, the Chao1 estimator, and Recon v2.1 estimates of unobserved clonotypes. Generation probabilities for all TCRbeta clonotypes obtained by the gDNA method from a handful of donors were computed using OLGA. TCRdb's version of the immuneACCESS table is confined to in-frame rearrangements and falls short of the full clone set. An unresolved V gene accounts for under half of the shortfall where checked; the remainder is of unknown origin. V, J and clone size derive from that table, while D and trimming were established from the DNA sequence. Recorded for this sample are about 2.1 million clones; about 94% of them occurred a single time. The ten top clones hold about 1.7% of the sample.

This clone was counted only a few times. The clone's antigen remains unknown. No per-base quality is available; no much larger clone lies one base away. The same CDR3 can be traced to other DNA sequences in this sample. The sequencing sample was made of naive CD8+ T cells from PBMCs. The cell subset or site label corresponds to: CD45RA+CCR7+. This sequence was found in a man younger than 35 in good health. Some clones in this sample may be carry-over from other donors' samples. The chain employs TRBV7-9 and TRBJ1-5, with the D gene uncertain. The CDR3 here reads CASSPGVSNQPQHF. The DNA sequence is TGTGCCAGCAGCCCCGGGGTGAGCAATCAGCCCCAGCATTTT.